A single sample gave rise to the 28 T cell receptor beta chains below, sequenced in a study of cytomegalovirus exposure and HLA in healthy donors. The PCR had 60 Vbeta and 13 Jbeta primers. The method was immunoSEQ multiplex PCR; TCRdb's version includes in-frame clones alone and lacks a portion of them. The repertoire includes about 130,000 clones, around three quarters of them detected once, and less than 3% sits in the top ten. The sample taken for sequencing was PBMCs. These receptors all come from a man aged 25 to 40 in good health and CMV-seronegative.

The V gene is TRBV19, the J gene TRBJ2-3; D is perhaps TRBD2 (5 bases). CDR1 is LNHDA and CDR2 is SQIVND in the germline V gene (reference sequence). This CDR3 has 15 residues. With 7 bases removed from V and 6 bases from J, the gap between germline ends came to 20 bases. CDR3 DNA sequence: TGTGCCAGTACCTTGGGCACGGGGAGCCGGGATACGCAGTATTTT. It yields the protein CASTLGTGSRDTQYF.

The rearrangement links TRBV6-5 to TRBJ2-2; D is possibly TRBD2 (6 bases). The germline CDR1 and CDR2 sequences are MNHEY and SVGAGI. The V gene lost 1 base and the J gene lost 7 bases, with 7 bases spanning the gap. The CDR3 is 13 amino acids. The CDR3 DNA follows: TGTGCCAGCAGTTACTTGGGGGGCGGGGAGCTGTTTTTT. This sequence encodes CASSYLGGGELFF.

The V gene is TRBV7-3, the J gene TRBJ2-7; 12 bases are a match to TRBD1. After removal of 5 bases from V and 5 bases from J, the junction contained 1 base not matched to a gene. This CDR3 spans 13 amino acids. Germline assignment: CDR1 SGHTA and CDR2 FQGTGA. CDR3 region: CASSGDRGHEQYF. The DNA of the CDR3 is TGTGCCAGCAGCGGGGACAGGGGGCACGAGCAGTACTTC.

Concerning this clone itself: A read error may account for a junction end that differs from germline. The gene calls are TRBV5-6 and TRBJ1-5; TRBD1 is a possible D gene (5 bases). The CDR3 covers 14 residues. The germline CDR1 and CDR2 sequences are SGHDT and YYEEEE. This CDR3 is CASSFVQEYQPQNF. In DNA form, the CDR3 reads TGTGCCAGCAGCTTCGTACAGGAGTATCAGCCCCAGAATTTT.

As to this clone: One junction end does not reproduce the germline sequence, and a read error may be involved. The same CDR3 also results from other DNA sequences found in this sample. The chain carries TRBV10-1 and TRBJ2-7; a weak D match, TRBD1 (5 bases). CDR1 and CDR2 (germline): WNHNN, SYGVQD (reference sequence). CDR3 length equals 13 residues. CDR3 DNA sequence: TGCGCCAGCAGTGAGTCGACAGTCGGCGAGCAGTACTTT. This translates into CASSESTVGEQYF.

This sequence joins TRBV15 and TRBJ1-5, with 10 positions matching TRBD1. Germline lookup yields CDR1 LNHNV and CDR2 YYDKDF (reference sequence). J gave up 6 bases and V 1 base, and 3 bases lay outside the gene matches. CDR3 length: 15 amino acids. CDR3 bases: TGTGCCACCAGCAGAGGGGACAGGGGTACTCAGCCCCAGCATTTT. Its protein product is CATSRGDRGTQPQHF.

As DNA, the CDR3 is TGTGCCAGCAGTCCCCCGACAGTAGCCAAAAACATTCAGTACTTC. It is translated as CASSPPTVAKNIQYF. The J gene is TRBJ2-4, the V gene TRBV28; tentative D call: TRBD1 (5 bases). This CDR3 has 15 residues. Germline V gives CDR1 MDHEN, CDR2 SYDVKM. The V gene lost 5 bases and the J gene lost 0 bases, with 11 bases spanning the gap. Variable domain in full (rest from reference TRBV28 and TRBJ2-4): DVKVTQSSRYLVKRTGEKVFLECVQDMDHENMFWYRQDPGLGLRLIYFSYDVKMKEKGDIPEGYSVSREKKERFSLILESASTNQTSMYLCASSPPTVAKNIQYFGAGTRLSVL.

This clone occurred once. The sample carries other DNA sequences with the same CDR3. The chain uses TRBV25-1 and TRBJ2-1; TRBD2 matches at 7 bases. The germline V gene has CDR1 MGHDK and CDR2 SYGVNS. Germline trimming cut 4 bases from V and 4 bases from J; bases unmatched to any gene: 4. The CDR3 is 14 residues long. The CDR3 spells CASSVSSGYNEQFF. CDR3 DNA sequence: TGTGCCAGCAGTGTTTCTAGCGGTTACAATGAGCAGTTCTTC.

The rearrangement uses TRBV7-6 and TRBJ2-7, with 8 bases identical to TRBD1. Germline values: CDR1 SGHVS, CDR2 FNYEAQ. This CDR3 is 14 amino acids long. The trim removed 2 bases at V and 2 bases at J, leaving 2 bases unmatched. CDR3 loop: CASSLRTGPYEQYF. Here the CDR3 DNA reads TGTGCCAGCAGCTTAAGGACAGGGCCCTACGAGCAGTACTTC.

The chain combines TRBV18 with TRBJ2-5, with 7 bases identical to TRBD1. The end of the DNA is better explained by TRBJ2-7, so the J call may be wrong. The germline gives CDR1 KGHSH, CDR2 LQKENI. This CDR3 has 12 amino acids. CDR3 loop: CASSRDRAEQYF. The CDR3 DNA reads TGTGCCAGCTCACGAGACAGGGCCGAGCAGTACTTC.

The V gene is TRBV27, the J gene TRBJ2-1; D perhaps matches TRBD1 (5 bases). The CDR3 runs to 12 residues. V was trimmed by 6 bases and J by 9 bases, leaving 12 bases between them. The germline gives CDR1 MNHEY, CDR2 SMNVEV (reference sequence). CDR3 bases: TGTGCCAGCAGCTCAGGGTTTCGTGAGCAGTTCTTC. Amino acid sequence: CASSSGFREQFF.

The V and J genes are TRBV11-2 and TRBJ2-4; 9 bases align to TRBD1. CDR3 length: 14 residues. Trimming took 2 bases from V and 9 from J; bases not matched to a gene: 5. CDR1 and CDR2 from the germline V gene are SGHAT and FQNNGV. The CDR3 is CASSLPGQGGIQYF. The CDR3 coding sequence is TGTGCCAGCAGCTTACCGGGACAGGGAGGCATTCAGTACTTC. Supplemented by reference TRBV11-2 and TRBJ2-4, the full variable domain reads EAGVAQSPRYKIIEKRQSVAFWCNPISGHATLYWYQQILGQGPKLLIQFQNNGVVDDSQLPKDRFSAERLKGVDSTLKIQPAKLEDSAVYLCASSLPGQGGIQYFGAGTRLSVL.

Here the CDR3 DNA reads TGTGCCAGTAGTATAGGGGGGGTGAACACTGAAGCTTTCTTT. The encoded protein is CASSIGGVNTEAFF. The chain carries TRBV19 and TRBJ1-1; a weak D match, TRBD1 (5 bases). The length of the CDR3 is 14 residues. V was cut by 1 base and J by 0 bases, with 6 bases left in between. Germline V lookup: CDR1 LNHDA, CDR2 SQIVND (reference sequence).

The gene calls are TRBV29-1 and TRBJ1-1; D call uncertain. Trimming removed 3 bases at V and 0 bases at J, with 14 bases between. The CDR3 consists of 15 residues. The germline V gene encodes CDR1 SQVTM and CDR2 ANQGSEA. The CDR3 here is CSVDVLAMMNTEAFF. The CDR3 nucleotides read TGCAGCGTTGATGTCCTCGCTATGATGAACACTGAAGCTTTCTTT.

The gene calls are TRBV7-9 and TRBJ2-7, with 7 bases identical to TRBD2. The CDR3 totals 14 residues. Losses at the gene ends were 1 base for V and 6 bases for J; bases not matched to a gene: 6. The germline V gene encodes CDR1 SEHNR and CDR2 FQNEAQ (reference sequence). The CDR3 here is CASSLGAGMGEQYF. The CDR3 nucleotides are TGTGCCAGCAGCTTAGGAGCGGGGATGGGCGAGCAGTACTTC.

The V call is TRBV4-3, the J call TRBJ1-2, with D possibly TRBD1 on 5 matching bases. The V end lost 6 bases, the J end lost 2 bases, and 19 bases lay between the germline ends. The CDR3 has 16 residues. Germline CDR1 and CDR2: LGHNA and YSLEER. CDR3 in amino acids: CASSLSPTGGNYGYTF. CDR3 coding DNA: TGCGCCAGCAGTCTTTCCCCCACGGGGGGGAACTATGGCTACACCTTC.

V is TRBV18 and J is TRBJ2-1; tentatively, D is TRBD1 (5 bases). CDR1 and CDR2 from the germline V gene are KGHSH and LQKENI. CDR3 size: 12 residues. V was trimmed by 6 bases and J by 9 bases, leaving 12 bases between them. The CDR3 is CASSLTAREQFF. In DNA form, the CDR3 reads TGTGCCAGCTCGCTGACAGCCCGTGAGCAGTTCTTC.

About this clone itself: The junction and the germline gene differ at one end; a read error may be behind it. V is TRBV4-1 and J is TRBJ1-2, with D possibly matching TRBD1 (6 bases). Per the germline V gene, CDR1 is MGHRA and CDR2 is YSYEKL. CDR3 size: 12 residues. The CDR3 loop is CASSLQGRGYPF. The CDR3 DNA reads as TGCGCCAGCAGCCTGCAGGGGCGCGGCTACCCCTTC.

V is TRBV2 and J is TRBJ2-7; TRBD1 matches at 10 bases. In germline, CDR1 is SNHLY, CDR2 FYNNEI. This CDR3 is 13 amino acids long. V shed 8 bases and J 5 bases; nucleotides not matched to a gene: 6. The CDR3 DNA follows: TGTGCCAGCCTGAGACAGGGGGCCAACGAGCAGTACTTC. As protein: CASLRQGANEQYF.

This clone was detected once. This chain connects TRBV10-3 to TRBJ2-2, with D possibly matching TRBD2 (5 bases). Germline CDR1 is ENHRY and CDR2 is SYGVKD. V was clipped by 10 bases and J by 3 bases, with 6 bases between them. CDR3 length: 11 residues. The CDR3 protein is CATGDTGELFF. The DNA for the CDR3 is TGTGCCACCGGGGACACCGGGGAGCTGTTTTTT.

The chain couples TRBV9 to TRBJ2-5; 9 bases fit TRBD2. With the DNA end fitting TRBJ2-7 better, the J assignment may be wrong. This CDR3 spans 15 amino acids. The germline gives CDR1 SGDLS, CDR2 YYNGEE. The CDR3 nucleotides are TGTGCCAGCAGCCCCGCGGTAGCGGGGGACTACGAGCAGTACTTC. Protein product: CASSPAVAGDYEQYF.

In this sample, this clone turned up once. The J gene is TRBJ1-1, the V gene TRBV11-2; TRBD1 agrees at 9 bases. Germline values: CDR1 SGHAT, CDR2 FQNNGV. The V and J ends lost 0 bases and 0 bases, in that order; junction bases with no gene match: 11. The CDR3 has 19 residues. The CDR3 is CASSLEFVGGTGLNTEAFF. CDR3 coding DNA: TGTGCCAGCAGCTTAGAATTCGTCGGGGGGACAGGGTTGAACACTGAAGCTTTCTTT.

The chain joins TRBV19 to TRBJ2-2; tentative D call: TRBD1 (5 bases). Germline-derived CDR1 and CDR2 are LNHDA and SQIVND (reference sequence). CDR3 length equals 14 residues. Trimming took 3 bases from V and 5 from J, leaving 10 bases between them. The CDR3 spells CASSITGATGELFF. The CDR3 DNA reads as TGTGCCAGTAGTATCACAGGTGCTACCGGGGAGCTGTTTTTT.

This clone was seen more than once but under ten times. One junction end disagrees with the germline gene, perhaps due to a read error. This rearrangement joins TRBV6-5 to TRBJ1-2, with 8 bases that match TRBD1. The CDR3 has 15 residues. Germline CDR1 and CDR2: MNHEY and SVGAGI. CDR3 protein: CASSYSTGDNYGYPF. The DNA for the CDR3 is TGTGCCAGCAGTTACTCGACAGGGGATAACTATGGCTACCCCTTC.

The rearrangement uses TRBV18 and TRBJ2-3; perhaps TRBD2 as D (6 bases). The V end was cut by 0 bases, the J end by 0 bases, with 7 bases between. Germline V gene sequence: CDR1 KGHSH, CDR2 LQKENI. The CDR3 has 15 residues. The CDR3 coding sequence is TGTGCCAGCTCACCACCGGGACTCAGCACAGATACGCAGTATTTT. This sequence encodes CASSPPGLSTDTQYF.

This chain uses TRBV27 with TRBJ2-3; tentatively, D is TRBD1 (10 bases). The CDR3 runs to 23 residues. V was trimmed by 5 bases and J by 5 bases, leaving 41 bases between them. Germline CDR1 reads MNHEY; CDR2 reads SMNVEV (reference sequence). The CDR3 spells CASSLLTRQGARGGRADLDTQYF. The DNA for the CDR3 is TGTGCCAGCAGTCTCCTAACCCGACAGGGGGCACGTGGCGGGAGGGCCGATTTAGATACGCAGTATTTT.

The chain employs TRBV4-1 and TRBJ2-7, with a tentative D call TRBD2 (6 bases). Looked up from germline, CDR1 is MGHRA and CDR2 is YSYEKL. The CDR3 is 16 amino acids. V lost 0 bases, J lost 2 bases, and 14 bases lay in between. The CDR3 region is CASSQEVGIAAYEQYF. The CDR3 nucleotides are TGCGCCAGCAGCCAAGAAGTGGGCATAGCGGCCTACGAGCAGTACTTC.

The gene calls are TRBV11-2 and TRBJ2-5; TRBD1 agrees at 7 bases. V lost 1 base and J lost 0; bases outside the gene matches: 5. CDR3 length equals 16 residues. Germline lookup yields CDR1 SGHAT and CDR2 FQNNGV. CDR3 amino acids: CASSLGVTGYQETQYF. The CDR3 nucleotides are TGTGCCAGCAGCTTAGGCGTGACAGGGTACCAAGAGACCCAGTACTTC.